Each of the 17 T cell receptor beta chains below was sequenced from the same sample in a study of blood T cell repertoires in COVID-19. Using immunoSEQ multiplex PCR, the repertoire was profiled, and TCRdb retains in-frame clones only, with some absent. The sample lists 150,000 to 200,000 clones, around 90% occurring once. Sample: peripheral blood. The receptors here all came from a man aged 55-75 years with active or convalescent COVID-19.

This sequence joins TRBV4-1 and TRBJ1-3; 9 bases match TRBD1. CDR3 length equals 16 residues. Germline-derived CDR1 and CDR2 are MGHRA and YSYEKL. V lost 4 bases and J lost 2; bases outside the gene matches: 6. DNA for the CDR3: TGCGCCAGCAGCCCGGGGACAGGGAGAACTGGAAACACCATATATTTT. Its protein product is CASSPGTGRTGNTIYF.

V and J are TRBV10-2 and TRBJ1-4; 7 bases line up with TRBD1. There are 14 residues in the CDR3. Germline V gene data show CDR1 as WSHSY and CDR2 as SAAADI. The V gene end was trimmed by 6 bases and the J gene end by 7 bases; junction bases not matched to a gene: 8. In DNA, the CDR3 is TGCGCCAGCAGAAAGGAGGGGGCGGTTGAAAAACTGTTTTTT. It is translated as CASRKEGAVEKLFF.

The chain uses TRBV2 and TRBJ1-4, with 8 bases matching TRBD1. Unmatched junction bases numbered 14, after V lost 4 bases and J lost 7 bases. This CDR3 spans 17 amino acids. Germline CDR1 is SNHLY and CDR2 is FYNNEI. The CDR3 region is CASSGPTGVGIGEKLFF. CDR3 coding DNA: TGTGCCAGCAGTGGACCGACAGGGGTGGGGATTGGTGAAAAACTGTTTTTT.

This chain uses TRBV19 with TRBJ2-3; perhaps TRBD2 as D (5 bases). The V end lost 8 bases, the J end lost 1 base, and 10 bases lay between the germline ends. The CDR3 spans 13 residues. Germline CDR1 is LNHDA and CDR2 is SQIVND (reference sequence). The CDR3 is CASVHGGTDTQYF. CDR3 coding DNA: TGTGCCAGTGTTCACGGGGGCACAGATACGCAGTATTTT.

CDR3 loop: CAGAAGQGILTPLHF. DNA of the CDR3: TGTGCCGGAGCCGCTGGACAAGGGATATTGACACCCCTCCACTTT. This chain connects TRBV30 to TRBJ1-6, with D tentatively TRBD1 (5 bases). The CDR3 is 15 residues long. The V end was cut by 8 bases, the J end by 11 bases, with 25 bases between. Germline V gene data show CDR1 as GTSNPN and CDR2 as SVGIG (reference sequence). Together with reference TRBV30 and TRBJ1-6, the CDR3 gives the full variable domain: SQTIHQWPATLVQPVGSPLSLECTVEGTSNPNLYWYRQAAGRGLQLLFYSVGIGQISSEVPQNLSASRPQDRQFILSSKKLLLSDSGFYLCAGAAGQGILTPLHFGNGTRLTVT.

This clone was seen a few times. V gene TRBV19 combines with J gene TRBJ2-6; 7 bases match TRBD1. The CDR3 sequence is 18 residues long. With V trimmed by 1 base and J by 0 bases, 6 bases remained unmatched. Per germline, CDR1 LNHDA and CDR2 SQIVND (reference sequence). The CDR3 DNA follows: TGTGCCAGTAGTATAGGGCGGCAGGGGGACTCTGGGGCCAACGTCCTGACTTTC. It translates to CASSIGRQGDSGANVLTF. The full variable domain, its missing parts supplied by reference TRBV19 and TRBJ2-6, is DGGITQSPKYLFRKEGQNVTLSCEQNLNHDAMYWYRQDPGQGLRLIYYSQIVNDFQKGDIAEGYSVSREKKESFPLTVTSAQKNPTAFYLCASSIGRQGDSGANVLTFGAGSRLTVL.

The gene calls are TRBV28 and TRBJ1-5, with a possible D match to TRBD1 (5 bases). The length of the CDR3 is 16 residues. V gave up 10 bases and J gave up 3 bases, with 22 bases separating them. Germline CDR1 MDHEN, CDR2 SYDVKM. CDR3 in amino acids: CAISEPKAGNNQPQHF. CDR3 DNA sequence: TGTGCCATCTCAGAACCCAAGGCAGGGAACAATCAGCCCCAGCATTTT.

The chain couples TRBV6-5 to TRBJ1-1; D might be TRBD1 (6 bases). This CDR3 contains 14 residues. CDR1 is MNHEY and CDR2 is SVGAGI in the germline V gene. The V end was cut by 4 bases, the J end by 5 bases, with 14 bases between. CDR3 nucleotides: TGTGCCAGCAGTTCCCTAGGGAGGGGGACTGAAGCTTTCTTT. This gives the protein CASSSLGRGTEAFF.

This chain connects TRBV28 to TRBJ2-5; TRBD1 matches 8 bases. J was trimmed by 5 bases and V by 5 bases; bases with no gene match: 10. Germline assignment: CDR1 MDHEN and CDR2 SYDVKM. The CDR3 is made up of 15 amino acids. The CDR3 sequence: CASSRPSGGWETQYF. CDR3 nucleotides: TGTGCCAGCAGTCGGCCATCAGGGGGCTGGGAGACCCAGTACTTC.

The CDR3: CASRAGGSYNEQFF. The CDR3, as DNA: TGTGCCAGCAGAGCAGGGGGCTCTTACAATGAGCAGTTCTTC. The chain combines TRBV2 with TRBJ2-1; 8 bases are shared with TRBD1. V gave up 6 bases and J gave up 4 bases; unmatched junction bases: 5. CDR3 size: 14 residues. Germline V gene sequence: CDR1 SNHLY, CDR2 FYNNEI.

The chain has TRBV29-1 and TRBJ1-2, with TRBD1 identical over 8 bases. This CDR3 spans 14 amino acids. Losses at the gene ends were 6 bases for V and 5 bases for J; bases not matched to a gene: 11. Germline-derived CDR1 and CDR2 are SQVTM and ANQGSEA. The CDR3 region is CSVLGQEVWYGYTF. The CDR3 DNA reads as TGCAGCGTCCTGGGACAGGAAGTTTGGTATGGCTACACCTTC.

The J gene is TRBJ2-2, the V gene TRBV5-1; no clear D gene. With 3 bases removed from V and 5 bases from J, the gap between germline ends came to 14 bases. This CDR3 comprises 15 residues. The germline gives CDR1 SGHRS, CDR2 YFSETQ. The DNA for the CDR3 is TGCGCCAGCAGCTATGTGACTGGCTCAACCGGGGAGCTGTTTTTT. It specifies CASSYVTGSTGELFF.

This chain links TRBV27 with TRBJ1-6; 11 positions match TRBD1. The V gene's germline CDR1 is MNHEY and CDR2 SMNVEV (reference sequence). V lost 2 bases, J lost 7 bases, and 4 bases stayed unmatched. This CDR3 has 16 residues. CDR3 residues: CASSLGQGAPNSPLHF. The CDR3 DNA sequence: TGTGCCAGCAGTTTAGGACAGGGGGCGCCGAATTCACCCCTCCACTTT.

The rearrangement links TRBV19 to TRBJ1-4; 8 bases are a match to TRBD1. Germline V gene data show CDR1 as LNHDA and CDR2 as SQIVND (reference sequence). CDR3 length: 16 amino acids. V was clipped by 8 bases and J by 4 bases; unmatched bases: 12. CDR3 coding DNA: TGTGCCAGTGGACAGGGACTGGTTCGGGGTAATGAAAAACTGTTTTTT. It codes for CASGQGLVRGNEKLFF. Using reference TRBV19 and TRBJ1-4 for the parts outside the CDR3, the full variable domain is DGGITQSPKYLFRKEGQNVTLSCEQNLNHDAMYWYRQDPGQGLRLIYYSQIVNDFQKGDIAEGYSVSREKKESFPLTVTSAQKNPTAFYLCASGQGLVRGNEKLFFGSGTQLSVL.

The genes are TRBV7-9 and TRBJ1-5, with 8 bases that match TRBD1. This CDR3 is built from 14 residues. Germline values: CDR1 SEHNR, CDR2 FQNEAQ (reference sequence). Trimming removed 4 bases from V and 4 bases from J; junction bases left unmatched: 3. The CDR3 nucleotides read TGTGCCAGCAGCTCGGACAGGGCAAATCAGCCCCAGCATTTT. Translating it yields CASSSDRANQPQHF.

This clone has more than one count but fewer than ten. The chain couples TRBV5-1 to TRBJ2-5; the match to TRBD2 covers 12 bases. The germline gives CDR1 SGHRS, CDR2 YFSETQ. The CDR3 is made up of 15 amino acids. V dropped 1 base and J dropped 5; count of bases not matched to a gene: 3. CDR3: CASSLFLAGGETQYF. The CDR3 bases are TGCGCCAGCAGCTTGTTCCTAGCGGGGGGGGAGACCCAGTACTTC.

The rearrangement joins TRBV19 to TRBJ2-3; 7 bases match TRBD2. Losses at the gene ends were 6 bases for V and 0 bases for J; bases not matched to a gene: 12. The CDR3 is made up of 17 amino acids. The V gene's germline CDR1 is LNHDA and CDR2 SQIVND (reference sequence). The CDR3 DNA reads TGTGCCAGTAGGTATAGAGCGGGGAAAATAAGCACAGATACGCAGTATTTT. As protein: CASRYRAGKISTDTQYF.